Below, 9 T cell receptor beta chains from the same sample are listed, as sequenced in a study of blood T cell repertoires in COVID-19 (dated by TCRdb to the early 2020s). Library construction relied on the immunoSEQ multiplex PCR assay. Here the immuneACCESS table is served through TCRdb, limited to in-frame sequences with V and J called. Missing clones are a known gap in these copies; in checked studies unresolved V genes cover under half, and the rest lacks a known reason. The sample has roughly 30,000 clones on record, roughly 89% of them singletons. The ten top clones hold about a sixth of the sample. Sample: peripheral blood. The receptors originated from a human donor in a cohort sampled during active COVID-19.

The genes are TRBV21-1 and TRBJ1-1; the table's D call of TRBD1 was not tested on the DNA. TRBV21-1 has pseudogene status. CDR3 length: 15 amino acids. The CDR3 here is CASSKGGQDNTEAFF. The CDR3 nucleotides read TGTGCCAGCAGCAAAGGAGGACAGGATAACACTGAAGCTTTCTTT.

The gene calls are TRBV6-5 and TRBJ2-7; TRBD2 aligns across 9 bases. The CDR3 is 13 amino acids. The germline gives CDR1 MNHEY, CDR2 SVGAGI. V was pared by 7 bases and J by 7 bases, with 8 bases of the junction left unmatched. The CDR3 DNA sequence: TGTGCCAGCATGCTAGCGGGGACAAAAGAGCAGTACTTC. Its protein product is CASMLAGTKEQYF.

This rearrangement joins TRBV24-1 to TRBJ2-3, with 12 nucleotides matching TRBD1. Germline V gene data show CDR1 as KGHDR and CDR2 as SFDVKD. V lost 3 bases to trimming and J lost 4 bases; unmatched junction nucleotides: 4. The CDR3 sequence is 16 residues long. This CDR3 reads CATSDTGTGGPDTQYF. The CDR3 DNA reads as TGTGCCACCAGTGATACCGGGACAGGGGGCCCAGATACGCAGTATTTT.

The chain links TRBV24-1 to TRBJ2-1, with D possibly TRBD2 on 6 matching bases. Trimming cost V 3 bases and J 2 bases, with 7 bases left between them. The CDR3 is 14 residues long. Looked up from germline, CDR1 is KGHDR and CDR2 is SFDVKD. The CDR3 sequence is CATSDVAAYNEQFF. The CDR3 DNA is TGTGCCACCAGTGATGTAGCGGCCTACAATGAGCAGTTCTTC.

CDR3 DNA sequence: TGCGCCAGCAGCTTGCGGGCGGGGGCTACATACAATGAGCAGTTCTTC. Protein product: CASSLRAGATYNEQFF. The chain recombines TRBV5-1 with TRBJ2-1; tentative D call: TRBD2 (7 bases). V lost 1 base and J 4 bases, leaving 15 bases between the germline ends. This CDR3 is 16 amino acids long. CDR1 is SGHRS and CDR2 is YFSETQ in the germline V gene.

The J gene is TRBJ2-1, the V gene TRBV5-1; D is undetermined. Germline loops: CDR1 SGHRS, CDR2 YFSETQ. V lost 0 bases to trimming and J lost 13 bases, with 14 bases between them. CDR3 length equals 13 residues. In nucleotides, the CDR3 is TGCGCCAGCAGCTTGGGTGGGCTCTCGCCCCAGTTCTTC. It yields the protein CASSLGGLSPQFF. The whole variable domain, filled in from reference TRBV5-1 and TRBJ2-1, reads KAGVTQTPRYLIKTRGQQVTLSCSPISGHRSVSWYQQTPGQGLQFLFEYFSETQRNKGNFPGRFSGRQFSNSRSEMNVSTLELGDSALYLCASSLGGLSPQFFGPGTRLTVL.

V is TRBV7-9 and J is TRBJ2-2; 8 positions match TRBD2. Germline V CDR1 and CDR2: SEHNR, FQNEAQ (reference sequence). V shed 7 bases and J 5 bases; nucleotides not matched to a gene: 15. This CDR3 spans 17 amino acids. CDR3 nucleotides: TGTGCCAGCATGTCGGAGTCTACTAGCGGAGATACCGGGGAGCTGTTTTTT. Amino acids: CASMSESTSGDTGELFF.

The V gene is TRBV2, the J gene TRBJ2-5; 9 bases map to TRBD1. The germline V gene encodes CDR1 SNHLY and CDR2 FYNNEI. The CDR3 consists of 15 residues. Trimming took 7 bases from V and 1 from J; bases not matched to a gene: 7. CDR3 DNA: TGTGCCAGCACTGGACAGGGGATAGGCCAAGAGACCCAGTACTTC. Translation: CASTGQGIGQETQYF.

The CDR3 DNA sequence: TGTGCCAGCAGCCAAGAGGCCAGCGGGGGGGCGGATACGCAGTATTTT. Protein sequence: CASSQEASGGADTQYF. This chain links TRBV4-2 with TRBJ2-3, with 10 nucleotides matching TRBD2. The CDR3 loop spans 16 amino acids. J was trimmed by 6 bases and V by 0 bases; bases with no gene match: 6. Germline values: CDR1 LGHNA, CDR2 YNFKEQ.